A single sample gave rise to the 3 T cell receptor beta chains below, sequenced in a study of T cell changes during pregnancy in multiple sclerosis. Libraries were prepared by immunoSEQ multiplex PCR; TCRdb keeps only in-frame clonotypes and omits some of them. The sample contains more than 80,000 clones, about 89% of which appear only once. The specimen was PBMCs, collected in the first trimester of pregnancy. These receptors all stem from a female donor in good health, serving as a control in a pregnancy study. Some clones in this sample may be carry-over from other donors' samples.

This clone was seen once. V and J are TRBV6-4 and TRBJ1-2, with D maybe TRBD1 (5 bases). The CDR3 sequence is 13 residues long. The germline gives CDR1 MRHNA, CDR2 SNTAGT. Trimming removed 4 bases at V and 3 bases at J, with 9 bases between. The CDR3 DNA follows: TGTGCCAGCAGTGCGGGGGAACACTATGGCTACACCTTC. Translation gives CASSAGEHYGYTF.

This chain links TRBV11-2 with TRBJ2-2, with 9 bases that match TRBD2. CDR3 size: 19 residues. V lost 1 base and J lost 4; bases outside the gene matches: 13. Germline CDR1 reads SGHAT; CDR2 reads FQNNGV. CDR3 DNA sequence: TGTGCCAGCAGCTTAGCATCACGGCGCTCGCGGGGGGGCACCGGGGAGCTGTTTTTT. Translation: CASSLASRRSRGGTGELFF.

The chain combines TRBV27 with TRBJ2-7, with TRBD2 matching 15 bases. This CDR3 contains 16 residues. Germline-derived CDR1 and CDR2 are MNHEY and SMNVEV (reference sequence). Losses at the gene ends were 6 bases for V and 4 bases for J; bases not matched to a gene: 7. CDR3 DNA: TGTGCCAGCAGGGGACTAGCGGGAGGTTCGTTGTACGAGCAGTACTTC. Its protein is CASRGLAGGSLYEQYF.